Below, one TCR beta chain is given with its context. Germline V gives CDR1 SGHVS, CDR2 FQNEAQ. The CDR3 runs 15 residues. V was pared by 1 base and J by 5 bases, with 15 bases between. This sample stems from a study of human T cells and chemical hapten exposure. Time point meaning: patch test 3, about 24 weeks after DPC sensitization. Treatment here: therapeutic diphenylcyclopropenone sensitization with weekly scalp DPC. In TCRdb, the RACE reads were re-called with MiXCR into one record per CDR3 protein. The profile shows about 92,000 distinct CDR3 sequences, under 13% of them singletons. This chain uses TRBV7-8 with TRBJ2-7; no clear D. Sample: whole blood, taken in connection with sensitization to the hapten diphenylcyclopropenone (DPC). The sequence derives from a woman aged 25 to 39 with alopecia areata. Some clones in this sample may be carry-over from other donors' samples. This CDR3 reads CASSLGAGLPHEQYF. CDR3 nucleotide sequence: TGTGCCAGCAGCTTAGGGGCAGGCCTTCCCCACGAGCAGTACTTC. Combining the CDR3 with reference TRBV7-8 and TRBJ2-7 gives the whole variable domain GAGVSQSPRYKVAKRGQDVALRCDPISGHVSLFWYQQALGQGPEFLTYFQNEAQLDKSGLPSDRFFAERPEGSVSTLKIQRTQQEDSAVYLCASSLGAGLPHEQYFGPGTRLTVT.